Given below is one T cell receptor beta chain in context. The antigen remains unidentified. cDNA synthesis was performed in eight separate reactions for each sample. Nested PCRs of about 17 and 10 cycles, two in total, were run on TCRalpha and TCRbeta cDNA. From the 5' RACE reads, TCRdb lists one entry per CDR3 protein and no DNA. The sample table sets out roughly 300,000 distinct CDR3 sequences. This sample stems from a study of monozygotic twins with inflammatory bowel disease. Findings and limits, study-wide: Different T cell subtypes could not be distinguished.

Germline-derived CDR1 and CDR2 are SNHLY and FYNNEI. The CDR3 has 14 residues. The authors isolated total RNA from whole blood without sorting T cells. The sequence came from a human donor with ulcerative colitis or Crohn's disease, or a healthy co-twin of an affected twin (not recorded which). Sample: blood. The V gene is TRBV2, the J gene TRBJ1-5. This CDR3 reads CASRFLDSNQPQHF. The full variable domain, in which reference TRBV2 and TRBJ1-5 provide the parts outside the CDR3, is EPEVTQTPSHQVTQMGQEVILRCVPISNHLYFYWYRQILGQKVEFLVSFYNNEISEKSEIFDDQFSVERPDGSNFTLKIRSTKLEDSAMYFCASRFLDSNQPQHFGDGTRLSIL.